Below are 2 T cell receptor beta chains sequenced from a single sample in a study of T cells after yellow fever vaccination. TCRdb fed the 5' RACE reads into MiXCR, producing one record per CDR3 protein. This table holds 300,000 or so distinct CDR3 sequences, around 8.1% found once. The specimen comprised PBMCs, sampled around 45 days after the first yellow fever vaccination. These receptors originate from a man aged 18 to 30 who received the YFV17D yellow fever vaccine.

In its sample, this clonotype was seen many times. The rearrangement links TRBV12-3 or TRBV12-4 to TRBJ2-2; no definite D call. V was clipped by 1 base and J by 2 bases, with 8 bases between them. There are 15 residues in the CDR3. In nucleotides, the CDR3 is TGTGCCAGCAGTTTAGTTGGTGGAAACACCGGGGAGCTGTTTTTT. Translation gives CASSLVGGNTGELFF.

The chain employs TRBV7-2 and TRBJ2-7; D unclear. The germline V gene encodes CDR1 SGHTA and CDR2 FQGNSA. The CDR3 spans 15 residues. The V gene lost 1 base and the J gene lost 3 bases, with 13 bases spanning the gap. The CDR3 DNA reads TGTGCCAGCAGCTTAGTCGCCGGGCCTTACTACGAGCAGTACTTC. This sequence encodes CASSLVAGPYYEQYF. Variable domain in full (rest from reference TRBV7-2 and TRBJ2-7): GAGVSQSPSNKVTEKGKDVELRCDPISGHTALYWYRQSLGQGLEFLIYFQGNSAPDKSGLPSDRFSAERTGGSVSTLTIQRTQQEDSAVYLCASSLVAGPYYEQYFGPGTRLTVT.